The 26 T cell receptor beta chains in this list originate from one sample, sequenced in a study of cytomegalovirus exposure and HLA in healthy donors (dated by TCRdb to about 2017). Library construction relied on the immunoSEQ multiplex PCR assay. For the multiplex PCR, a mixture combining 60 forward primers for TCR Vbeta segments and 13 reverse primers for TCR Jbeta segments was used. TCRdb retrieved this table from immuneACCESS and kept in-frame rearrangements only. Not all clones are present; in checked studies, unresolved V genes account for under half, and no reason is known for the remainder. The sample table records more than 85,000 clones; around 75% of these occur just once. 13% to 15% of the sample is taken by the ten largest. The specimen was PBMCs. These receptors were taken from a male donor in good health and CMV-seropositive.

The V call is TRBV11-2, the J call TRBJ2-2; TRBD1 agrees at 10 bases. Losses at the gene ends were 4 bases for V and 7 bases for J; bases not matched to a gene: 9. This CDR3 has 16 amino acids. The V gene's germline CDR1 is SGHAT and CDR2 FQNNGV. CDR3 DNA: TGTGCCAGCAGCTACCTAGGGACAGGGGAGAGCGGGGAGCTGTTTTTT. Its protein is CASSYLGTGESGELFF.

The chain carries TRBV7-9 and TRBJ2-2; tentatively, D is TRBD1 (5 bases). The CDR3 has 13 residues. Germline loops: CDR1 SEHNR, CDR2 FQNEAQ (reference sequence). Trimming took 3 bases from V and 5 from J, leaving 7 bases between them. CDR3 DNA: TGTGCCAGCAGCTTTTCAGGGACCGGGGAGCTGTTTTTT. This encodes CASSFSGTGELFF.

This clone was recorded once. The J gene is TRBJ2-3, the V gene TRBV13, with 7 bases that match TRBD1. Germline CDR1 and CDR2: PRHDT and FYEKMQ (reference sequence). There are 15 residues in the CDR3. V shed 5 bases, J shed 2 bases, and the junction held 7 bases outside the gene matches. Written as DNA, the CDR3 is TGTGCCAGCAGCCTAAGACAGGGCCTCACAGATACGCAGTATTTT. Translating it yields CASSLRQGLTDTQYF.

The rearrangement uses TRBV20-1 and TRBJ1-1; TRBD1 agrees at 7 bases. The CDR3 sequence is 11 residues long. Germline V CDR1 and CDR2: DFQATT, SNEGSKA (reference sequence). J was trimmed by 7 bases and V by 3 bases; bases with no gene match: 2. The CDR3 DNA reads as TGCAGTGCTAGTCAGGGGGGTGAAGCTTTCTTT. Amino acid sequence: CSASQGGEAFF.

This clone has just a few counts. V is TRBV20-1 and J is TRBJ2-7; TRBD1 matches 7 bases. Germline CDR1 is DFQATT and CDR2 is SNEGSKA (reference sequence). This CDR3 spans 11 amino acids. V shed 4 bases, J shed 6 bases, and the junction held 3 bases outside the gene matches. The CDR3, as DNA: TGCAGTGCTACGACAGGGCGCGAGCAGTACTTC. It encodes CSATTGREQYF.

CDR3: CASRRGYEKLFF. The CDR3 DNA is TGTGCCAGCAGAAGGGGATATGAAAAACTGTTTTTT. The V and J genes are TRBV27 and TRBJ1-4; the D gene is possibly TRBD1 (5 bases). The ends were cut back, 6 bases at V and 6 bases at J, with 8 bases in the middle. The V gene's germline CDR1 is MNHEY and CDR2 SMNVEV (reference sequence). The CDR3 loop spans 12 amino acids.

The chain employs TRBV11-2 and TRBJ1-3, with unresolved D. The CDR3 has 15 residues. Germline V lookup: CDR1 SGHAT, CDR2 FQNNGV. The V gene lost 2 bases and the J gene lost 0 bases, with 8 bases spanning the gap. CDR3 in DNA: TGTGCCAGCAGCTTACGTACGAGCTCTGGAAACACCATATATTTT. This sequence encodes CASSLRTSSGNTIYF.

This clone was recorded once. The chain is built from TRBV14 and TRBJ2-3; possible D gene TRBD1, 5 bases. Germline loops: CDR1 SGHDN, CDR2 FVKESK. This CDR3 region has 19 residues. The V end was cut by 0 bases, the J end by 1 base, with 20 bases between. The CDR3 reads CASSQDPFRARVGTDTQYF. CDR3 coding DNA: TGTGCCAGCAGCCAAGATCCCTTCAGGGCCAGGGTCGGCACAGATACGCAGTATTTT.

The chain carries TRBV25-1 and TRBJ1-6; TRBD1 matches 7 bases. The CDR3 runs 15 residues. Trimming at V came to 5 bases and at J to 7 bases, leaving 8 bases not matched to a gene. CDR1 and CDR2 from the germline V gene are MGHDK and SYGVNS. The CDR3 bases are TGTGCCAGCAGTTCTATAGGGGGACAGAATTCACCCCTCCACTTT. Its protein is CASSSIGGQNSPLHF.

This clone has more than one count but fewer than ten. V is TRBV11-2 and J is TRBJ2-5; possible D gene TRBD2, 5 bases. The length of the CDR3 is 13 residues. Deletions cut 6 bases from V and 5 bases from J, with 13 bases between. CDR1 SGHAT and CDR2 FQNNGV come from the germline V gene. The CDR3 sequence: CASRTGGKETQYF. CDR3 sequence (DNA): TGTGCCAGCAGGACTGGAGGCAAGGAGACCCAGTACTTC. Variable domain in full (rest from reference TRBV11-2 and TRBJ2-5): EAGVAQSPRYKIIEKRQSVAFWCNPISGHATLYWYQQILGQGPKLLIQFQNNGVVDDSQLPKDRFSAERLKGVDSTLKIQPAKLEDSAVYLCASRTGGKETQYFGPGTRLLVL.

The chain has TRBV30 and TRBJ2-3; possibly TRBD2 for D (6 bases). Trimming stripped 3 bases from V and 8 bases from J, with 9 bases between. The CDR3 consists of 11 residues. Looked up from germline, CDR1 is GTSNPN and CDR2 is SVGIG (reference sequence). CDR3 in amino acids: CAWSRGVTQYF. For the CDR3, the DNA is TGTGCCTGGAGCCGCGGGGTTACGCAGTATTTT.

This clone was counted a few times. The chain uses TRBV13 and TRBJ1-5; 7 bases are shared with TRBD1. V lost 4 bases to trimming and J lost 2 bases; unmatched junction nucleotides: 8. The CDR3 totals 16 residues. Germline CDR1 is PRHDT and CDR2 is FYEKMQ (reference sequence). The CDR3 spells CASSSQRDSCNQPQHF. The CDR3 DNA reads as TGTGCCAGCAGCTCGCAAAGGGACAGCTGCAATCAGCCCCAGCATTTT.

The chain combines TRBV11-3 with TRBJ2-5; tentative D call: TRBD1 (6 bases). V was pared by 2 bases and J by 5 bases, with 18 bases between. This CDR3 has 16 residues. Looked up from germline, CDR1 is SGHNT and CDR2 is YENEEA. The CDR3 region is CASSLRETGVAETQYF. CDR3 nucleotide sequence: TGTGCCAGCAGCTTAAGGGAGACAGGCGTTGCCGAGACCCAGTACTTC.

This clone was seen only a few times. V and J are TRBV6-4 and TRBJ2-1, with 8 bases matching TRBD2. V was clipped by 6 bases and J by 3 bases; unmatched bases: 7. This CDR3 has 15 amino acids. The germline V gene encodes CDR1 MRHNA and CDR2 SNTAGT. DNA for the CDR3: TGTGCCAGCAGCCCCTCGGGGGGGCACTACAATGAGCAGTTCTTC. Its translation is CASSPSGGHYNEQFF.

The chain joins TRBV5-5 to TRBJ2-7; 9 bases line up with TRBD1. V shed 2 bases, J shed 4 bases, and the junction held 13 bases outside the gene matches. Germline assignment: CDR1 SGHKS and CDR2 YYEKEE (reference sequence). This CDR3 is 17 amino acids long. In nucleotides, the CDR3 is TGTGCCAGCAGCTTTTGGGACAGGGAGGTTCGGGTTTACGAGCAGTACTTC. Translated: CASSFWDREVRVYEQYF.

The chain couples TRBV11-2 to TRBJ2-1; D is possibly TRBD1 (5 bases). CDR1 is SGHAT and CDR2 is FQNNGV in the germline V gene. The CDR3 sequence is 16 residues long. Trimming took 3 bases from V and 0 from J, leaving 12 bases between them. The DNA for the CDR3 is TGTGCCAGCAGCTTCAGGGCCGATAGCTCCTACAATGAGCAGTTCTTC. This gives the protein CASSFRADSSYNEQFF.

The chain recombines TRBV4-3 with TRBJ2-1; D might be TRBD2 (6 bases). Germline CDR1 and CDR2: LGHNA and YSLEER. The CDR3 runs 16 residues. V lost 0 bases and J lost 1, with 10 bases in between. CDR3 loop: CASSQDRRGSYNEQFF. DNA of the CDR3: TGCGCCAGCAGCCAAGATAGGAGGGGTTCCTACAATGAGCAGTTCTTC.

The chain carries TRBV7-8 and TRBJ2-5; maybe TRBD2 (6 bases). Trimming took 6 bases from V and 4 from J, leaving 6 bases between them. In germline, CDR1 is SGHVS, CDR2 FQNEAQ. CDR3 size: 11 residues. This CDR3 is CASREGETQYF. CDR3 in DNA: TGTGCCAGCAGGGAGGGAGAGACCCAGTACTTC.

This clone appeared once. The chain carries TRBV6-1 and TRBJ2-5, with TRBD1 matching 11 bases. Trimming removed 3 bases from V and 5 bases from J; junction bases left unmatched: 8. The CDR3 has 16 amino acids. Germline V lookup: CDR1 MNHNS, CDR2 SASEGT. This CDR3 reads CASSDPGQGGWETQYF. Written as DNA, the CDR3 is TGTGCCAGCAGTGATCCGGGACAGGGGGGGTGGGAGACCCAGTACTTC.

This chain joins TRBV6-1 and TRBJ1-1; 9 nucleotides agree with TRBD1. The CDR3 has 15 amino acids. Trimming took 7 bases from V and 4 from J; bases not matched to a gene: 10. CDR1 is MNHNS, CDR2 SASEGT, per germline. In nucleotides, the CDR3 is TGTGCCAGCACCTGGACAGGGGAGGGGAGCACTGAAGCTTTCTTT. It yields the protein CASTWTGEGSTEAFF.

The chain employs TRBV25-1 and TRBJ1-1; D call uncertain. CDR1 and CDR2 from the germline V gene are MGHDK and SYGVNS. This CDR3 has 11 amino acids. The V end was cut by 8 bases, the J end by 1 base, with 5 bases between. The CDR3 nucleotides read TGTGCCAGCCGACAGAACACTGAAGCTTTCTTT. This gives the protein CASRQNTEAFF.

The chain combines TRBV6-5 with TRBJ1-1, with 10 bases lining up with TRBD1. The germline V gene encodes CDR1 MNHEY and CDR2 SVGAGI. J lost 8 bases, V lost 7 bases, and 7 bases had no gene match. CDR3 length: 13 residues. DNA for the CDR3: TGTGCCAGCACCCCGACAGGGGGCTTGGAAGCTTTCTTT. The encoded protein is CASTPTGGLEAFF.

The chain employs TRBV12-5 and TRBJ2-3; tentative D call: TRBD2 (5 bases). This CDR3 region has 14 residues. Germline loops: CDR1 LGHNT, CDR2 FRNRAP. The V end was cut by 6 bases, the J end by 7 bases, with 17 bases between. Here the CDR3 reads CASGPGGSPYTQYF. The CDR3 DNA reads TGTGCTAGTGGACCCGGAGGTTCCCCATATACGCAGTATTTT.

As concerns this clone: This CDR3 is also generated by other DNA sequences in the sample. The genes are TRBV30 and TRBJ1-2, with 8 bases lining up with TRBD1. The V segment lost 5 bases and the J segment 2 bases; nucleotides outside the gene matches: 7. This CDR3 has 14 amino acids. In germline, CDR1 is GTSNPN, CDR2 SVGIG (reference sequence). The CDR3 here is CAWSHTGGNYGYTF. The CDR3 nucleotides read TGTGCCTGGTCCCATACAGGGGGAAACTATGGCTACACCTTC.

CDR3 sequence: CASSQGDKNIQYF. The CDR3, as DNA: TGTGCCAGCAGCCAGGGGGATAAAAACATTCAGTACTTC. V is TRBV9 and J is TRBJ2-4; the match to TRBD1 covers 7 bases. This CDR3 spans 13 amino acids. Germline CDR1 SGDLS, CDR2 YYNGEE. The V gene end was trimmed by 4 bases and the J gene end by 4 bases; junction bases not matched to a gene: 2.

The chain has TRBV5-4 and TRBJ2-7; possibly TRBD1 for D (5 bases). This CDR3 has 14 residues. Germline V gene lookup returns CDR1 SGHNT and CDR2 YYREEE (reference sequence). Trimming removed 5 bases from V and 0 bases from J, with 12 bases in between. For the CDR3, the DNA is TGTGCCAGCAGAAGAGACAGCGTCTCCTACGAGCAGTACTTC. Translating it yields CASRRDSVSYEQYF. Supplemented by reference TRBV5-4 and TRBJ2-7, the full variable domain reads ETGVTQSPTHLIKTRGQQVTLRCSSQSGHNTVSWYQQALGQGPQFIFQYYREEENGRGNFPPRFSGLQFPNYSSELNVNALELDDSALYLCASRRDSVSYEQYFGPGTRLTVT.